Below, 8 T cell receptor beta chains from the same sample are listed, as sequenced in a study of T cells in Graves' hyperthyroidism and ophthalmopathy. Authors of the study amplified TCR beta CDR3 regions from RNA transcripts. First-round RT-PCR targeting the TCR CDR3 was performed with the HTBI primer set. In TCRdb, the multiplex PCR reads were re-called with MiXCR into one record per CDR3 protein. This sample has approximately 600,000 distinct CDR3 sequences, with around 15% found just once. Sequencing was done on a sample of blood. The receptors originated from a woman in her thirties or forties with Graves' ophthalmopathy.

This clonotype has a count of ten or more. The V and J genes are TRBV2 and TRBJ2-2; TRBD1 is a possible D gene (6 bases). Germline V gene sequence: CDR1 SNHLY, CDR2 FYNNEI. CDR3 length equals 13 residues. CDR3: CVTQGRLTGELFF. CDR3 DNA: TGTGTCACACAGGGACGGTTGACCGGGGAGCTGTTTTTT. The variable domain in full, with the rest retrieved from reference TRBV2 and TRBJ2-2, is EPEVTQTPSHQVTQMGQEVILRCVPISNHLYFYWYRQILGQKVEFLVSFYNNEISEKSEIFDDQFSVERPDGSNFTLKIRSTKLEDSAMYFCVTQGRLTGELFFGEGSRLTVL.

This clonotype was counted many times. This chain uses TRBV19 with TRBJ1-2; unclear D gene. Germline V gives CDR1 LNHDA, CDR2 SQIVND (reference sequence). Trimming shortened V by 6 bases and J by 8 bases, and 10 bases separated the two germline ends. The CDR3 sequence is 11 residues long. The CDR3 nucleotides read TGTGCCAGTAGGTCAGTTTCCGGCTACACCTTC. Amino acid sequence: CASRSVSGYTF.

V usage is TRBV13 and J usage is TRBJ2-7; 9 nucleotides agree with TRBD1. V gave up 5 bases and J gave up 3 bases; unmatched junction bases: 5. Germline V gene sequence: CDR1 PRHDT, CDR2 FYEKMQ (reference sequence). This CDR3 spans 14 amino acids. The CDR3 DNA is TGTGCCAGCAGCCGTGGACAGGGGTACTACGAGCAGTACTTC. Its protein is CASSRGQGYYEQYF.

The chain is built from TRBV29-1 and TRBJ2-3; 7 bases map to TRBD2. The V gene's germline CDR1 is SQVTM and CDR2 ANQGSEA. This CDR3 has 13 amino acids. V shed 5 bases, J shed 2 bases, and the junction held 4 bases outside the gene matches. The CDR3, as DNA: TGCAGCGTTCTGGCGGGGGACACAGATACGCAGTATTTT. Protein sequence: CSVLAGDTDTQYF.

This clonotype is judged medium-sized. The chain joins TRBV10-3 to TRBJ1-2; D ambiguous. There are 13 residues in the CDR3. CDR1 is ENHRY and CDR2 is SYGVKD in the germline V gene. V was trimmed by 2 bases and J by 4 bases, leaving 8 bases between them. The chain's CDR3 is CAISEAVIYGYTF. CDR3 DNA sequence: TGTGCCATCAGTGAGGCAGTGATCTATGGCTACACCTTC.

This clonotype was observed many times. This rearrangement joins TRBV29-1 to TRBJ2-7; TRBD1 is a possible D gene (6 bases). Germline V gene data show CDR1 as SQVTM and CDR2 as ANQGSEA. The V end lost 5 bases, the J end lost 2 bases, and 10 bases lay between the germline ends. The CDR3 loop spans 12 amino acids. The CDR3 sequence: CSVYEGAYEQYF. The CDR3 nucleotides read TGCAGCGTTTATGAGGGGGCCTACGAGCAGTACTTC.

The sample holds many counts of this clonotype. This chain connects TRBV27 to TRBJ1-2; 8 positions match TRBD1. From germline, CDR1 is MNHEY and CDR2 SMNVEV (reference sequence). V gave up 5 bases and J gave up 4 bases; unmatched junction bases: 18. CDR3 length equals 18 residues. This CDR3 is CASSHLDRADLQVYGYTF. The CDR3 coding sequence is TGTGCCAGCAGTCACTTGGACAGGGCGGATCTCCAAGTCTATGGCTACACCTTC.

The gene calls are TRBV3-1 and TRBJ2-2; maybe TRBD2 (5 bases). The germline CDR1 and CDR2 sequences are LGHDT and YNNKEL (reference sequence). Trimming left V 0 bases short and J 7 bases short, with 9 bases between. The CDR3 is 14 residues long. This chain's CDR3 is CASSQDGENGELFF. DNA for the CDR3: TGTGCCAGCAGCCAAGATGGGGAGAACGGGGAGCTGTTTTTT.